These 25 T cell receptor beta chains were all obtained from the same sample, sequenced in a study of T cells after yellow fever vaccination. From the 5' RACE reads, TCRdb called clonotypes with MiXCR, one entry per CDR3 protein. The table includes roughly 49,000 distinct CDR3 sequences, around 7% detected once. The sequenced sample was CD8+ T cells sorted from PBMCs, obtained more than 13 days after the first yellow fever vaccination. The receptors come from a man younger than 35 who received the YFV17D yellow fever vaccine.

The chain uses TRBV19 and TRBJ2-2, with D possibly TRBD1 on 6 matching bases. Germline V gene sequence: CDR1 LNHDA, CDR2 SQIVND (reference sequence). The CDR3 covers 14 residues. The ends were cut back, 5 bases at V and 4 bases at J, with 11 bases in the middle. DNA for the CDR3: TGTGCCAGTAGTCCACAGGGCCCCACCGGGGAGCTGTTTTTT. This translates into CASSPQGPTGELFF.

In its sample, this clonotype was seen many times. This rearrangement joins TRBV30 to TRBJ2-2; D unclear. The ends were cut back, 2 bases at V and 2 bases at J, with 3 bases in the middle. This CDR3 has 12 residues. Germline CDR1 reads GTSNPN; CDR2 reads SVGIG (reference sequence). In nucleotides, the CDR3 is TGTGCCTGGAGTCTAAACACCGGGGAGCTGTTTTTT. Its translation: CAWSLNTGELFF.

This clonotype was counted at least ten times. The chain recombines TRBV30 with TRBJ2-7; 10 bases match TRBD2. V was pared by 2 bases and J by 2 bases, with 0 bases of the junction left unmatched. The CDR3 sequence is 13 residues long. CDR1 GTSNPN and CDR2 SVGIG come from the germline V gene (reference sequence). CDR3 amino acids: CAWSSGGAYEQYF. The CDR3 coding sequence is TGTGCCTGGAGTAGCGGGGGGGCCTACGAGCAGTACTTC. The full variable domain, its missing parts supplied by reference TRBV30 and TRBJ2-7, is SQTIHQWPATLVQPVGSPLSLECTVEGTSNPNLYWYRQAAGRGLQLLFYSVGIGQISSEVPQNLSASRPQDRQFILSSKKLLLSDSGFYLCAWSSGGAYEQYFGPGTRLTVT.

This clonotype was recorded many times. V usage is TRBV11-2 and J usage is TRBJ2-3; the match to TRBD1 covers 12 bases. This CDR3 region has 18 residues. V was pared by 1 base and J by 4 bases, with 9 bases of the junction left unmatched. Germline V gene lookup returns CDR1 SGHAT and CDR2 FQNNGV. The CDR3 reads CASSLVSGTGGLADTQYF. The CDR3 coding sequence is TGTGCCAGCAGCTTAGTCTCCGGGACAGGGGGCTTGGCAGATACGCAGTATTTT.

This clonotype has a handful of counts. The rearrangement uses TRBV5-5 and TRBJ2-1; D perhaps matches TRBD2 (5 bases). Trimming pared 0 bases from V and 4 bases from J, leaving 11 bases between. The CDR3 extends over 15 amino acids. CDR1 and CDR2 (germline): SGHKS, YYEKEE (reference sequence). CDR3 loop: CASSLAAENYNEQFF. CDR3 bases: TGTGCCAGCAGCTTGGCAGCGGAGAATTACAATGAGCAGTTCTTC. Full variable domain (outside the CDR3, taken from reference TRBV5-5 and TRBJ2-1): DAGVTQSPTHLIKTRGQQVTLRCSPISGHKSVSWYQQVLGQGPQFIFQYYEKEERGRGNFPDRFSARQFPNYSSELNVNALLLGDSALYLCASSLAAENYNEQFFGPGTRLTVL.

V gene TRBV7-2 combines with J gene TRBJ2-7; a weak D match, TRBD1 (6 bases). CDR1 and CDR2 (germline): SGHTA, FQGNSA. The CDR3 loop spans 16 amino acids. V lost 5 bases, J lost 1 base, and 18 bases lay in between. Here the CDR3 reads CASSVTGTLTSYEQYV. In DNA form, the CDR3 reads TGTGCCAGCAGCGTAACCGGGACACTGACTTCCTACGAGCAGTACGTC.

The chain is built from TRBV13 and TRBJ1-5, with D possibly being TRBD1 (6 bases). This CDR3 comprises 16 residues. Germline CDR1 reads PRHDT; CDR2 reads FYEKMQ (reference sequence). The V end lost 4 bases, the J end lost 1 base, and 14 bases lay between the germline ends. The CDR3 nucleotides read TGTGCCAGCAGCTGGGGGGGGGCCGAAAGCAATCAGCCCCAGCATTTT. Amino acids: CASSWGGAESNQPQHF. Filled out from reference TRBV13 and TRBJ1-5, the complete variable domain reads AAGVIQSPRHLIKEKRETATLKCYPIPRHDTVYWYQQGPGQDPQFLISFYEKMQSDKGSIPDRFSAQQFSDYHSELNMSSLELGDSALYFCASSWGGAESNQPQHFGDGTRLSIL.

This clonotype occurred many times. CDR3 nucleotide sequence: TGTGCCATCAAAGCGGCGCAAGGCTACGAGCAGTACTTC. Translated: CAIKAAQGYEQYF. The chain uses TRBV10-3 and TRBJ2-7; tentative D call: TRBD2 (5 bases). V was clipped by 7 bases and J by 3 bases, with 13 bases between them. The CDR3 length is 13 residues. Germline lookup yields CDR1 ENHRY and CDR2 SYGVKD.

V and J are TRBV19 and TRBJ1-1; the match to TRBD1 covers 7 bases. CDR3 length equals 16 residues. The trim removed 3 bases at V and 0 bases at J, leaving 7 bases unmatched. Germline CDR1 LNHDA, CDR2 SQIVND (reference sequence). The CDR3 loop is CASSIRPDRLNTEAFF. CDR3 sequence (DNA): TGTGCCAGTAGTATCCGACCGGACAGGCTGAACACTGAAGCTTTCTTT.

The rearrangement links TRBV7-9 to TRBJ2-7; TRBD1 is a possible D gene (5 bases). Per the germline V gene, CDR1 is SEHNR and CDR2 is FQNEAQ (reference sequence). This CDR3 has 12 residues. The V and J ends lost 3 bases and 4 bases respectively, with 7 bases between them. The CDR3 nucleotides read TGTGCCAGCAGCTTTCAGGGATACGAGCAGTACTTC. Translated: CASSFQGYEQYF. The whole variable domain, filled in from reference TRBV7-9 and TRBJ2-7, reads DTGVSQNPRHKITKRGQNVTFRCDPISEHNRLYWYRQTLGQGPEFLTYFQNEAQLEKSRLLSDRFSAERPKGSFSTLEIQRTEQGDSAMYLCASSFQGYEQYFGPGTRLTVT.

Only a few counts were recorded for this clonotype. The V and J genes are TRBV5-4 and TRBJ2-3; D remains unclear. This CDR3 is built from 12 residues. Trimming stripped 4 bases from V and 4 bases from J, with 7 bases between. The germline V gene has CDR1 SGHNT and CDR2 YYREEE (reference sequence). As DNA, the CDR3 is TGTGCCAGCAGCCTGAACTCAGATACGCAGTATTTT. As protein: CASSLNSDTQYF.

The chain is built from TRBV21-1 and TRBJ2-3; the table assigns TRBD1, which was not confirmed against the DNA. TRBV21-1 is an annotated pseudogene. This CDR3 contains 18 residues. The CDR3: CASSNTRMGGGGTDTQYF. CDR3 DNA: TGTGCCAGCAGCAATACGAGGATGGGCGGTGGGGGCACAGATACGCAGTATTTT.

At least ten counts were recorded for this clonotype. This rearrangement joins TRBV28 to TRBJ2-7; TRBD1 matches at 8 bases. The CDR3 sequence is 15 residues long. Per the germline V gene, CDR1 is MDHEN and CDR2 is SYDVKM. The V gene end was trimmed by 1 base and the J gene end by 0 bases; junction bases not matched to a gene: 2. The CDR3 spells CASSLYQGASYEQYV. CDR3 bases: TGTGCCAGCAGTTTATATCAGGGGGCCTCCTACGAGCAGTACGTC.

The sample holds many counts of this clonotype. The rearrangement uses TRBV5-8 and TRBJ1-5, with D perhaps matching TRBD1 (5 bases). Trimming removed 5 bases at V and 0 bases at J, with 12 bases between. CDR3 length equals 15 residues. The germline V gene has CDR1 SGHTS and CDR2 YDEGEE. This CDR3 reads CASRSRDFSNQPQHF. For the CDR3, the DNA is TGTGCCAGCAGGTCCCGGGACTTTAGCAATCAGCCCCAGCATTTT.

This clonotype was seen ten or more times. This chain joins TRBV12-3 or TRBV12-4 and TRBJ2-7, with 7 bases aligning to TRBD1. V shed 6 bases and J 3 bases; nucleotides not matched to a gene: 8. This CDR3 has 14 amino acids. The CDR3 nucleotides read TGTGCCAGCAGACGGACGGGACAGTACTACGAGCAGTACTTC. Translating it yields CASRRTGQYYEQYF.

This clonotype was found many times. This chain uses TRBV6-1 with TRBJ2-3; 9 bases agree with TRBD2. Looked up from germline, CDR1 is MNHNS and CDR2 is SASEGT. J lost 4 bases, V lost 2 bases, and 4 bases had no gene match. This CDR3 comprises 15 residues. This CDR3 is CASSEKSSGADTQYF. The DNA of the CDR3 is TGTGCCAGCAGTGAAAAATCTAGCGGGGCAGATACGCAGTATTTT.

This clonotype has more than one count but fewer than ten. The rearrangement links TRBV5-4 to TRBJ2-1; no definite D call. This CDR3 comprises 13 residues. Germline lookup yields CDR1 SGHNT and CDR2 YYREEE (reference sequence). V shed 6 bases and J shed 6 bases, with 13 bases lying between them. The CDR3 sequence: CASIGGVRNEQFF. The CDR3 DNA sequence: TGTGCCAGCATAGGTGGAGTACGCAATGAGCAGTTCTTC. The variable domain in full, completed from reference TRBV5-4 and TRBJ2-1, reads ETGVTQSPTHLIKTRGQQVTLRCSSQSGHNTVSWYQQALGQGPQFIFQYYREEENGRGNFPPRFSGLQFPNYSSELNVNALELDDSALYLCASIGGVRNEQFFGPGTRLTVL.

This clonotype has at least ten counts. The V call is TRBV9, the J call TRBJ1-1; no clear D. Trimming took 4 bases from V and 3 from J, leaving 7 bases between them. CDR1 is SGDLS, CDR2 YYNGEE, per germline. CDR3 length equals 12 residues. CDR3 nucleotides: TGTGCCAGCAGCCCCTGGGACACTGAAGCTTTCTTT. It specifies CASSPWDTEAFF.

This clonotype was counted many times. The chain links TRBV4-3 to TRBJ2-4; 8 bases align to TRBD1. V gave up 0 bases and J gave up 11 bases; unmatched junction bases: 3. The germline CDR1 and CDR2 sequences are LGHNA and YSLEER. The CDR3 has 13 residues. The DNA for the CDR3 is TGCGCCAGCAGCCAAGATCCAGGGGGCTTTCAGTACTTC. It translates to CASSQDPGGFQYF.

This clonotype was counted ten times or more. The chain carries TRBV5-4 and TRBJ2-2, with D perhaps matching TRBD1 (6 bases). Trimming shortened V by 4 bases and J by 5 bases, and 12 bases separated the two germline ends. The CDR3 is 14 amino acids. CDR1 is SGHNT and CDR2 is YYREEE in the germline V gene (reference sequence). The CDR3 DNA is TGTGCCAGCAGCCCAGGGGTGGCTACCGGGGAGCTGTTTTTT. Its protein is CASSPGVATGELFF.

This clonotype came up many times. As DNA, the CDR3 is TGCAGTGCCACGCAGGGGGGCGAACTTGGCTACACCTTC. Encoded protein: CSATQGGELGYTF. V gene TRBV20-1 combines with J gene TRBJ1-2, with TRBD1 matching over 7 bases. The CDR3 consists of 13 residues. The V gene's germline CDR1 is DFQATT and CDR2 SNEGSKA (reference sequence). The V segment lost 6 bases and the J segment 7 bases; nucleotides outside the gene matches: 11.

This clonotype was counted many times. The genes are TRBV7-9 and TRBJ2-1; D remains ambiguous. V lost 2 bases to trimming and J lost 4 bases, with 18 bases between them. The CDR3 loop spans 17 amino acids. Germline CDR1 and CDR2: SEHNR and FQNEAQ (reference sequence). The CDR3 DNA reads TGTGCCAGCAGCTTACCTACCTCCGAGGATCCGTACAATGAGCAGTTCTTC. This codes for CASSLPTSEDPYNEQFF.

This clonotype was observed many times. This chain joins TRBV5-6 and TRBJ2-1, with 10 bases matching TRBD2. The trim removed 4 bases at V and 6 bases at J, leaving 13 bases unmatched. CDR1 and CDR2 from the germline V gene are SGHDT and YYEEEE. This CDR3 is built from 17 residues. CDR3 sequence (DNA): TGTGCCAGCAGCGGCGGGACTAGCGCAACACGAGGCAATGAGCAGTTCTTC. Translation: CASSGGTSATRGNEQFF. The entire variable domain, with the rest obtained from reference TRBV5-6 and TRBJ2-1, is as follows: DAGVTQSPTHLIKTRGQQVTLRCSPKSGHDTVSWYQQALGQGPQFIFQYYEEEERQRGNFPDRFSGHQFPNYSSELNVNALLLGDSALYLCASSGGTSATRGNEQFFGPGTRLTVL.

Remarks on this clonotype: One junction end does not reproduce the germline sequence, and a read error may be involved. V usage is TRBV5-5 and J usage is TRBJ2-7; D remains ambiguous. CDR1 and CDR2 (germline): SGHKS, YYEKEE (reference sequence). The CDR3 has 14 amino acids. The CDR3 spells CAISPGLGCYEQYF. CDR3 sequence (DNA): TGTGCCATCAGCCCCGGGCTAGGGTGCTACGAGCAGTACTTC.

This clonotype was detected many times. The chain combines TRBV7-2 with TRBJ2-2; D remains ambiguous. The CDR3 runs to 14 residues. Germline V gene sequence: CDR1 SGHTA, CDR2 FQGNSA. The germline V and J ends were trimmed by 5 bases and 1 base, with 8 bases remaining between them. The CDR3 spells CASSIIENTGELFF. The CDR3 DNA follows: TGTGCCAGCAGCATCATCGAGAACACCGGGGAGCTGTTTTTT. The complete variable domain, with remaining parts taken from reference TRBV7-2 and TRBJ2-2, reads GAGVSQSPSNKVTEKGKDVELRCDPISGHTALYWYRQSLGQGLEFLIYFQGNSAPDKSGLPSDRFSAERTGGSVSTLTIQRTQQEDSAVYLCASSIIENTGELFFGEGSRLTVL.